Included here is one T cell receptor beta chain sequence, with context. Because the CDR3 is missing its conserved closing phenylalanine or tryptophan, this is likely a read error. This entry is derived from a study of regulatory and conventional T cells in breast cancer. In TCRdb, the PCR reads were re-called with MiXCR into one record per CDR3 protein. The sample consists of fewer than 20,000 distinct CDR3 sequences, approximately 29% of them appearing once. Germline-derived CDR1 and CDR2 are SGHTA and FQGNSA. The CDR3 length is 15 residues. The V segment lost 4 bases and the J segment 6 bases; nucleotides outside the gene matches: 6.

Sequencing was done on a sample of conventional T cells from blood. This chain uses TRBV7-2 with TRBJ2-3, with 11 bases identical to TRBD2. This TCR was recovered from a female donor in good health. The DNA of the CDR3 is TGTGCCAGCAGCTCAGGACTAGCGGGTGGGGATACGCAGTATTCT. Its translation: CASSSGLAGGDTQYS.